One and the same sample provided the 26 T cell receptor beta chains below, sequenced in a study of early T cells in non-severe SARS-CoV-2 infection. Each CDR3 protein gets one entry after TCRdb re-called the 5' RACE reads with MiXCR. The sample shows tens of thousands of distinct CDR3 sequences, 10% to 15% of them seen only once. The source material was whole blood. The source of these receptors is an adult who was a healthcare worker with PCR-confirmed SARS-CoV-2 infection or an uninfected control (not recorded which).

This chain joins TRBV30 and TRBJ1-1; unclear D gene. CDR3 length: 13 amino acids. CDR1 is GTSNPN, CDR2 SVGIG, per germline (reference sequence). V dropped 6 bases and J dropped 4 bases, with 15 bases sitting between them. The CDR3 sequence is CACPSRLSTEAFF. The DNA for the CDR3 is TGTGCCTGTCCATCCCGGTTATCCACTGAAGCTTTCTTT. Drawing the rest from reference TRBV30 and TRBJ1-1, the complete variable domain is SQTIHQWPATLVQPVGSPLSLECTVEGTSNPNLYWYRQAAGRGLQLLFYSVGIGQISSEVPQNLSASRPQDRQFILSSKKLLLSDSGFYLCACPSRLSTEAFFGQGTRLTVV.

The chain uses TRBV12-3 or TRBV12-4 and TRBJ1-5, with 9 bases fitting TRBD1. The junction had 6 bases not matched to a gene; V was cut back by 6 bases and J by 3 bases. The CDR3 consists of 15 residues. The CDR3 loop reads CASSRTGVDNQPQHF. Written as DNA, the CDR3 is TGTGCCAGCAGCCGGACAGGGGTGGACAATCAGCCCCAGCATTTT.

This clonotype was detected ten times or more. In DNA form, the CDR3 reads TGTGCCAGCAGTCCCACGGGACTCCTTCTCAATGAGCAGTTCTTC. Translating gives CASSPTGLLLNEQFF. The V call is TRBV27, the J call TRBJ2-1; tentatively, D is TRBD2 (6 bases). The CDR3 length is 15 residues. Trimming left V 5 bases short and J 6 bases short, with 17 bases between. Germline V gives CDR1 MNHEY, CDR2 SMNVEV (reference sequence).

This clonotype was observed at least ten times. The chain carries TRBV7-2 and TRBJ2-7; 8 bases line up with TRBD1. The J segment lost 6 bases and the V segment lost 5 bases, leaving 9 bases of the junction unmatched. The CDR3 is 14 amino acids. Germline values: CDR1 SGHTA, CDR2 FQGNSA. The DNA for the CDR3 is TGTGCCAGCAGCCCCGTGAGCGACAGGGGCGAGCAGTACTTC. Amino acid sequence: CASSPVSDRGEQYF.

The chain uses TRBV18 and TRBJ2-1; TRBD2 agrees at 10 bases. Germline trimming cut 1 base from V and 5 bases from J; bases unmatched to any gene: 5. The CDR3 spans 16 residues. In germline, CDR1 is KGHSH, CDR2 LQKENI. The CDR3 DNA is TGTGCCAGCTCACCACTAGCGGGGGGTACCCACAATGAGCAGTTCTTC. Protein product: CASSPLAGGTHNEQFF.

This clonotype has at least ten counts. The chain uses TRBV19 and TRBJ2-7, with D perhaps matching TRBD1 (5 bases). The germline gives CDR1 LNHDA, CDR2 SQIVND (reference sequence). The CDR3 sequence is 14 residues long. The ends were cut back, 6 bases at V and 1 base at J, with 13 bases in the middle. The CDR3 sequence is CASRNTGGSYEQYF. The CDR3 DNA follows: TGTGCCAGTAGAAACACAGGTGGGTCCTACGAGCAGTACTTC.

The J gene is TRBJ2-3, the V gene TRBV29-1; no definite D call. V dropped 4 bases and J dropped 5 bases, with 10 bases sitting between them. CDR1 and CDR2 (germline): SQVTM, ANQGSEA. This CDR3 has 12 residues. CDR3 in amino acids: CSVAPEEDTQYF. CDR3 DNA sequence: TGCAGCGTTGCCCCGGAAGAAGATACGCAGTATTTT.

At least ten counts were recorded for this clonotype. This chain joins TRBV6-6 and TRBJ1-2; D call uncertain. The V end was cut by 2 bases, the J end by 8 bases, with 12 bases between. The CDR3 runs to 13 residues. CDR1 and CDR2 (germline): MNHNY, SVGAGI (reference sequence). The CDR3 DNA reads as TGTGCCAGCAGTTACCCCGGGTCGGAAGGCTACACCTTC. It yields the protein CASSYPGSEGYTF.

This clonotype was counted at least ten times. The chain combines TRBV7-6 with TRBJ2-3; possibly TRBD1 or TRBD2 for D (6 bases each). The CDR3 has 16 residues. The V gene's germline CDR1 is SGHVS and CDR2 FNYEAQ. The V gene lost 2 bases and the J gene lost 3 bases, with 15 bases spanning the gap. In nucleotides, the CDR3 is TGTGCCAGCAGCTTAAAGGTACAGGGAGGAACAGATACGCAGTATTTT. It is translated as CASSLKVQGGTDTQYF.

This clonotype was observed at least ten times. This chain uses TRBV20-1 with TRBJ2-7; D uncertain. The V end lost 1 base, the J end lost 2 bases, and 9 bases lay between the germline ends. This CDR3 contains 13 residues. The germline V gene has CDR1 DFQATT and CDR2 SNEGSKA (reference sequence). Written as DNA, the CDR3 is TGCAGTGCTAGAGTCAGGACCACCTACGAGCAGTACTTC. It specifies CSARVRTTYEQYF.

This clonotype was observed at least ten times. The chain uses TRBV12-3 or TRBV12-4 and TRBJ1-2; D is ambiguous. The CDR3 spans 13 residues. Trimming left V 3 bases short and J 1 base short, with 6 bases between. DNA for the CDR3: TGTGCCAGCAGTTTTAAGGTTAACTATGGCTACACCTTC. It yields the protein CASSFKVNYGYTF.

CDR3 in amino acids: CASSLTPLAGNTIYF. Here the CDR3 DNA reads TGTGCCAGCAGTCTAACCCCACTCGCTGGAAACACCATATATTTT. The J gene is TRBJ1-3, the V gene TRBV27; D gene uncertain. Germline V CDR1 and CDR2: MNHEY, SMNVEV (reference sequence). With 5 bases removed from V and 2 bases from J, the gap between germline ends came to 13 bases. This CDR3 region has 15 residues.

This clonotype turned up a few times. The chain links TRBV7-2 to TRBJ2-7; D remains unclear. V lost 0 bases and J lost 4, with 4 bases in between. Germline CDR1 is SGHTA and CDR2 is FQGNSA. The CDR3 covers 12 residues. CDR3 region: CASSLAEYEQYF. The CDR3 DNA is TGTGCCAGCAGCTTAGCCGAATACGAGCAGTACTTC.

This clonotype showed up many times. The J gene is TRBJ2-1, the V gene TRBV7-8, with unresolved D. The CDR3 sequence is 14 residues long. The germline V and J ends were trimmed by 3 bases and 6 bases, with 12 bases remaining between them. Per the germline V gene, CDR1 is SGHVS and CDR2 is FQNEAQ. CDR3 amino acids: CASSFPYPGNEQFF. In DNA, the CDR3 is TGTGCCAGCAGCTTCCCTTATCCGGGCAATGAGCAGTTCTTC.

CDR3 loop: CASSGGLDTQYF. CDR3 nucleotide sequence: TGTGCCAGCAGTGGGGGACTAGATACGCAGTATTTT. The chain recombines TRBV6-1 with TRBJ2-3; D is possibly TRBD2 (6 bases). The CDR3 spans 12 residues. CDR1 and CDR2 from the germline V gene are MNHNS and SASEGT. Trimming took 4 bases from V and 5 from J, leaving 7 bases between them.

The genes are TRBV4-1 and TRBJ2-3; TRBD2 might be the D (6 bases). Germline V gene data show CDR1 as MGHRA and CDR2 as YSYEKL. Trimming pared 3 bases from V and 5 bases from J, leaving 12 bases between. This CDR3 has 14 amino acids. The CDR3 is CASSQGGSLDTQYF. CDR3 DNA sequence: TGCGCCAGCAGCCAGGGAGGTTCGTTAGATACGCAGTATTTT.

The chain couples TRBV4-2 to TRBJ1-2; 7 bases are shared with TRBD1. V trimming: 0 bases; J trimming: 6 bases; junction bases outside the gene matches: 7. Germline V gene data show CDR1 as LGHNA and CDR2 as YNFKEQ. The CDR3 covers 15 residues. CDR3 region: CASSQEDRAINGYTF. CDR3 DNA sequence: TGTGCCAGCAGCCAAGAAGACAGGGCCATAAATGGCTACACCTTC.

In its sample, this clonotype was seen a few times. The CDR3 DNA sequence: TGTGCCAGTAGTGAACGGACCTCAGGCGCGGAGCAGTACTTC. Its protein is CASSERTSGAEQYF. V is TRBV19 and J is TRBJ2-7; D not certain. This CDR3 contains 14 residues. Germline lookup yields CDR1 LNHDA and CDR2 SQIVND (reference sequence). Trimming cost V 5 bases and J 7 bases, with 18 bases left between them.

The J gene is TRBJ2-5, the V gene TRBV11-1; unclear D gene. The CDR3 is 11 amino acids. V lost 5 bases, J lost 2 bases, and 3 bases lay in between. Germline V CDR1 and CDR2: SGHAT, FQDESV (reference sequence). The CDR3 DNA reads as TGTGCCAGCAGCCGTCAAGAGACCCAGTACTTC. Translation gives CASSRQETQYF.

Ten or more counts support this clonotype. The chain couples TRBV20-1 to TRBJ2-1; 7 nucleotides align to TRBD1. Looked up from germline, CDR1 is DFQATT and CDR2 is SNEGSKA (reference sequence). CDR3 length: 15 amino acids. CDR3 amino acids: CSASSGQNLGDEQFF. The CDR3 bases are TGCAGCGCCTCATCGGGACAGAATTTAGGCGATGAGCAGTTCTTC.

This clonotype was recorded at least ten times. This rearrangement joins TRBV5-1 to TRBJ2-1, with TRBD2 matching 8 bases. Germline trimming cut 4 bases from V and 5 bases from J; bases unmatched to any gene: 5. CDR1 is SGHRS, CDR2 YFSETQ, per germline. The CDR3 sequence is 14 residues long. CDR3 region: CASSGLRGDNEQFF. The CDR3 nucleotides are TGCGCCAGCAGCGGACTGCGGGGGGACAATGAGCAGTTCTTC.

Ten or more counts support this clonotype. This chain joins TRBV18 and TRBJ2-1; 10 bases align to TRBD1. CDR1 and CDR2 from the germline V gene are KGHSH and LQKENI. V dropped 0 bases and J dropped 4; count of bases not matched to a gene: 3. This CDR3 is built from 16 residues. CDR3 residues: CASSPPGQGLYNEQFF. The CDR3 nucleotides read TGTGCCAGCTCACCACCGGGACAGGGGTTATACAATGAGCAGTTCTTC.

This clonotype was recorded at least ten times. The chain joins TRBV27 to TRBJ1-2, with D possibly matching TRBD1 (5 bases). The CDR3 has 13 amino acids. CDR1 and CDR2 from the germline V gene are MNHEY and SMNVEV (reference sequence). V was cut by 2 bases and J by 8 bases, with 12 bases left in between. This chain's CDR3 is CASSLRGSRGYTF. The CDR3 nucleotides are TGTGCCAGCAGTTTACGGGGGAGTCGGGGCTACACCTTC.

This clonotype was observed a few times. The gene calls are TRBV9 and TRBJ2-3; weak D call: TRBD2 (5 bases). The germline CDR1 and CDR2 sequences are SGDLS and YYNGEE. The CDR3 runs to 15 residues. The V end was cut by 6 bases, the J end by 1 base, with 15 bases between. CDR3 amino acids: CASKRTFGGTDTQYF. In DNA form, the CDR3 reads TGTGCCAGCAAAAGGACTTTTGGGGGCACAGATACGCAGTATTTT.

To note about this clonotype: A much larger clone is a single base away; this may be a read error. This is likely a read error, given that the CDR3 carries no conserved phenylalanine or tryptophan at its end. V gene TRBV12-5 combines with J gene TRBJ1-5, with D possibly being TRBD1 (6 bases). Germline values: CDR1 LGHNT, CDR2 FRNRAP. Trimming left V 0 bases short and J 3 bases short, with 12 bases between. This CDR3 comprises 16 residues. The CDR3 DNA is TGTGCTAGTGGTTTGGTAGAGGGGGGTGACAATCAGCCCCAGCATTCT. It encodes CASGLVEGGDNQPQHS.

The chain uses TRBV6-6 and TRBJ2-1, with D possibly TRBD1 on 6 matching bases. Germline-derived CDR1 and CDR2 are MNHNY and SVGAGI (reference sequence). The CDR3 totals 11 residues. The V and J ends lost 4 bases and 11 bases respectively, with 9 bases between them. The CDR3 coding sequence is TGTGCCAGCAGTTGGGACACTCAGCAGTTCTTC. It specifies CASSWDTQQFF.